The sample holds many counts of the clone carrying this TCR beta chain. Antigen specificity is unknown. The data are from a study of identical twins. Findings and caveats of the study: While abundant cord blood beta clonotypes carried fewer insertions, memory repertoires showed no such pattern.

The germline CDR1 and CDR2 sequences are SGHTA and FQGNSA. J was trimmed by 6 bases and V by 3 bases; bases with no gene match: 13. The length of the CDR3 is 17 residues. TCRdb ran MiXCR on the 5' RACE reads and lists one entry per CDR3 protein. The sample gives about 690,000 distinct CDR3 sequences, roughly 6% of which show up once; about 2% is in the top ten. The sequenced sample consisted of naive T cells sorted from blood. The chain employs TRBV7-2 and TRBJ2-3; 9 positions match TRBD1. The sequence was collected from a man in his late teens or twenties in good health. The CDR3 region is CASSFQSTGGRRDTQYF. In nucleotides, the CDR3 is TGTGCCAGCAGCTTTCAGTCGACAGGGGGGAGGAGGGATACGCAGTATTTT.